The clone carrying this TCR beta chain turned up a few times. The record originates from a study of response to subunit inactivated influenza vaccine. Trimming took off 0 bases at V and 2 bases at J, with 12 bases between the two ends. This CDR3 contains 16 residues. Per the germline V gene, CDR1 is LGHNA and CDR2 is YSLEER. MiXCR, run by TCRdb on the RT-PCR reads, gives a single entry per CDR3 protein. The sample has more than 550,000 distinct CDR3 sequences, 11% seen once. These sequences were also reported in another study, on T cells expressing NK-cell markers. From that paper: In generating TCR beta cDNA, 5'RACE template switching with UMIs was used. Of the CD8+ T cells in about 6 donors, about 1.0-7.0% belonged to dominant NKG2C+ clonotypes.

This receptor was taken from a man in his forties or fifties who received an inactivated influenza vaccine. The chain has TRBV4-3 and TRBJ2-3; D gene uncertain. The material sequenced was PBMCs from blood, taken on the day of vaccination. The CDR3 DNA sequence: TGCGCCAGCAGCCAAGAGTTGCGGAGCCACACAGATACGCAGTATTTT. Translation gives CASSQELRSHTDTQYF.